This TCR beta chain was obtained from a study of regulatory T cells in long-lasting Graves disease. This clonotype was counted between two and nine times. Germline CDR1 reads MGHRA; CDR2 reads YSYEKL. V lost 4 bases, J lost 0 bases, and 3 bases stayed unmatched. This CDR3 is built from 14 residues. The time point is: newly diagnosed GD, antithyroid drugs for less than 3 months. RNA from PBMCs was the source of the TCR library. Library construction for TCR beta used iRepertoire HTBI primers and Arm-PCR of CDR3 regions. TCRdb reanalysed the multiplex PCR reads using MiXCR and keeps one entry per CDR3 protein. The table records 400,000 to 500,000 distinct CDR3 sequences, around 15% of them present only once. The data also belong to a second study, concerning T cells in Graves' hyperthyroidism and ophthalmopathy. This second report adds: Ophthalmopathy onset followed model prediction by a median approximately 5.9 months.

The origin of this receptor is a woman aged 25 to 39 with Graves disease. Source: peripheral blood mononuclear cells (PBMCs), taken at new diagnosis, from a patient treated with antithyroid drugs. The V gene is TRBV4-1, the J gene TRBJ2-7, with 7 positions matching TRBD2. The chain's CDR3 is CASSPGDYSYEQYF. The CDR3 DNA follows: TGCGCCAGCAGCCCCGGGGACTACTCCTACGAGCAGTACTTC.